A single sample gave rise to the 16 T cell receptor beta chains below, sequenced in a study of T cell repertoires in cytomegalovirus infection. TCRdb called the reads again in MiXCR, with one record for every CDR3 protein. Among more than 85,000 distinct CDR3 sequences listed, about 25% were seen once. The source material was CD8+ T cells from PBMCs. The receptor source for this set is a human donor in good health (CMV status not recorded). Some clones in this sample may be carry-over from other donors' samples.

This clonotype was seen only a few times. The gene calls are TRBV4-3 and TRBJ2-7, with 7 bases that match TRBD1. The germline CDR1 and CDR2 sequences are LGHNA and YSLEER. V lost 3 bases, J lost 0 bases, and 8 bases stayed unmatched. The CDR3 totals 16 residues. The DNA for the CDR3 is TGCGCCAGCAGCCAGGGTTCGGGGACAGCCTCCTACGAGCAGTACTTC. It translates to CASSQGSGTASYEQYF.

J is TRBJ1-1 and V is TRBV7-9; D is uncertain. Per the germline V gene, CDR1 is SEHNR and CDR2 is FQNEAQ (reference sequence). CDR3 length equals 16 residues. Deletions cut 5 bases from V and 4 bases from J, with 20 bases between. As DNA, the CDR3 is TGTGCCAGCAGCGGCGCCTGGAGGACTACGGTCACTGAAGCTTTCTTT. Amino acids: CASSGAWRTTVTEAFF. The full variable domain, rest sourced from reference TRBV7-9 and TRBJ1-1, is DTGVSQNPRHKITKRGQNVTFRCDPISEHNRLYWYRQTLGQGPEFLTYFQNEAQLEKSRLLSDRFSAERPKGSFSTLEIQRTEQGDSAMYLCASSGAWRTTVTEAFFGQGTRLTVV.

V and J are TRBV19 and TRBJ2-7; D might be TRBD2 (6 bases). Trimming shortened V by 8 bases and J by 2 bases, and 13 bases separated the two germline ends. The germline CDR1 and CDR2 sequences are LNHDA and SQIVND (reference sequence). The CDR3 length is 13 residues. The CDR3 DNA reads TGTGCCAGTCGGTTTGCGGGGACCTACGAGCAGTACTTC. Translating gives CASRFAGTYEQYF.

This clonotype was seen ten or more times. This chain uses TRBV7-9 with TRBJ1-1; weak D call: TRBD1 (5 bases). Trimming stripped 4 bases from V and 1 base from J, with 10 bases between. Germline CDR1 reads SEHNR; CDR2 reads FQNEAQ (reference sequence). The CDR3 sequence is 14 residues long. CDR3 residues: CASSSWGENTEAFF. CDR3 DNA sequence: TGTGCCAGCAGCTCATGGGGGGAGAACACTGAAGCTTTCTTT.

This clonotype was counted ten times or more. This chain's CDR3 is CASSPTTRSTDTQYF. In nucleotides, the CDR3 is TGTGCCAGCAGCCCAACCACTAGAAGCACAGATACGCAGTATTTT. The chain is built from TRBV7-2 and TRBJ2-3; possible D gene TRBD2, 5 bases. V was shortened by 5 bases and J by 0 bases, with 12 bases between the two germline ends. The length of the CDR3 is 15 residues. Germline-derived CDR1 and CDR2 are SGHTA and FQGNSA.

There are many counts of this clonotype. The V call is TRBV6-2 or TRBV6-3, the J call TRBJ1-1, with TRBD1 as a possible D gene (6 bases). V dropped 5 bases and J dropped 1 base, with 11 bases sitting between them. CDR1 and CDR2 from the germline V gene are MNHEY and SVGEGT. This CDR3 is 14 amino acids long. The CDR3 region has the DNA TGTGCCAGCAGTGACAGGTTCGGGAACACTGAAGCTTTCTTT. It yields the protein CASSDRFGNTEAFF.

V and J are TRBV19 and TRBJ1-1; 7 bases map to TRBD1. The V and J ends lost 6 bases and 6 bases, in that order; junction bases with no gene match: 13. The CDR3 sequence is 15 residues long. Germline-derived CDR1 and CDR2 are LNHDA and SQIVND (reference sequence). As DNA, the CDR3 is TGTGCCAGTAGCACGCAACTCCGGGACAGTCCTGAAGCTTTCTTT. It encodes CASSTQLRDSPEAFF.

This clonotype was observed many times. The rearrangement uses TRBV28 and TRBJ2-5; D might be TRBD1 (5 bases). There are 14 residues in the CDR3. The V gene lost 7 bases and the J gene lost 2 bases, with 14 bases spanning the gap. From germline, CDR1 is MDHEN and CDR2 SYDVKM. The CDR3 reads CASKAGPKQETQYF. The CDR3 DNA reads TGTGCCAGCAAGGCAGGGCCGAAACAAGAGACCCAGTACTTC. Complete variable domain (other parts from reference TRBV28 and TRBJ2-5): DVKVTQSSRYLVKRTGEKVFLECVQDMDHENMFWYRQDPGLGLRLIYFSYDVKMKEKGDIPEGYSVSREKKERFSLILESASTNQTSMYLCASKAGPKQETQYFGPGTRLLVL.

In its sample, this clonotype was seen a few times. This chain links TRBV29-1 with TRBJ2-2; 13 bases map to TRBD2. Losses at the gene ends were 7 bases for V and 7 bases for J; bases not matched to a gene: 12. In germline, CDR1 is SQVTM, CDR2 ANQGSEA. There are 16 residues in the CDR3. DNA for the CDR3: TGCAGCGGACTAATCACTAGCGGGAGGGCCGACGGGGAGCTGTTTTTT. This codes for CSGLITSGRADGELFF.

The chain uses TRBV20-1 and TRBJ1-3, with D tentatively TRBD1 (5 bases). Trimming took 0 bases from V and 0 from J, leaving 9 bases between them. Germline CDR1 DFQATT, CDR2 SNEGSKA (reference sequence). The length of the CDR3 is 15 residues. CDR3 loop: CSARDPGSSGNTIYF. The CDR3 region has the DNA TGCAGTGCTAGAGACCCAGGGAGCTCTGGAAACACCATATATTTT.

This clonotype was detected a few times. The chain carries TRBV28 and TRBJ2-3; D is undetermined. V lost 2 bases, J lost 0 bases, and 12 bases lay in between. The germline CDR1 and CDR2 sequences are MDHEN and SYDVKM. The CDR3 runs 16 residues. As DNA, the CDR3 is TGTGCCAGCAGTTTAGTCTCTGCTCCTAGCACAGATACGCAGTATTTT. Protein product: CASSLVSAPSTDTQYF.

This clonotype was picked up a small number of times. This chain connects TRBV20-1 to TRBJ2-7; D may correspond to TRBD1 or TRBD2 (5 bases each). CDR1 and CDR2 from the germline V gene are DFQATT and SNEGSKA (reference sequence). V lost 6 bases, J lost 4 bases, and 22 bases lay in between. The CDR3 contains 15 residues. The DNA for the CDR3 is TGCAGTGCGGGGGAGACTTCCTCCCCCACTTACGAGCAGTACTTC. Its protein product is CSAGETSSPTYEQYF.

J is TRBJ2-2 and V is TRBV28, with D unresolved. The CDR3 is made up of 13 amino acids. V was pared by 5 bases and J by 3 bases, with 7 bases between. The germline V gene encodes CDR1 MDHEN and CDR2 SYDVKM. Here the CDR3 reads CASSILDTGELFF. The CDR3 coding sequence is TGTGCCAGCAGTATCCTGGACACCGGGGAGCTGTTTTTT.

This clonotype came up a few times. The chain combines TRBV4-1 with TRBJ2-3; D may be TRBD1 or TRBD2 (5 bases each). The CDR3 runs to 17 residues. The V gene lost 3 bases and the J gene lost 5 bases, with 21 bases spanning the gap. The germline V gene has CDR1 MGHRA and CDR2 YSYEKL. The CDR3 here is CASSHRRGAGSRDTQYF. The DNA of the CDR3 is TGCGCCAGCAGCCACCGACGAGGGGCCGGTAGTAGAGATACGCAGTATTTT.

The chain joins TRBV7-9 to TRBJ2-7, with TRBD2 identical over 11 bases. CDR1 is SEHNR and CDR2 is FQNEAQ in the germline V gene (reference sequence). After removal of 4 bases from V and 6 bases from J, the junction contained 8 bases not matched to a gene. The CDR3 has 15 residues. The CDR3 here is CASSSPIAGGVEQYF. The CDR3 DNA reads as TGTGCCAGCAGCTCCCCGATAGCGGGGGGGGTCGAGCAGTACTTC.

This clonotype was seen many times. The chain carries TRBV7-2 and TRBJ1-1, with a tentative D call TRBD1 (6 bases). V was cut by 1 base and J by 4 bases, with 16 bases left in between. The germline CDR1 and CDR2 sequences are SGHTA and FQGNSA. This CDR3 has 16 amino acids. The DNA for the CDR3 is TGTGCCAGCAGCTTAGAAGAAGGGACATCCCTCACTGAAGCTTTCTTT. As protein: CASSLEEGTSLTEAFF.